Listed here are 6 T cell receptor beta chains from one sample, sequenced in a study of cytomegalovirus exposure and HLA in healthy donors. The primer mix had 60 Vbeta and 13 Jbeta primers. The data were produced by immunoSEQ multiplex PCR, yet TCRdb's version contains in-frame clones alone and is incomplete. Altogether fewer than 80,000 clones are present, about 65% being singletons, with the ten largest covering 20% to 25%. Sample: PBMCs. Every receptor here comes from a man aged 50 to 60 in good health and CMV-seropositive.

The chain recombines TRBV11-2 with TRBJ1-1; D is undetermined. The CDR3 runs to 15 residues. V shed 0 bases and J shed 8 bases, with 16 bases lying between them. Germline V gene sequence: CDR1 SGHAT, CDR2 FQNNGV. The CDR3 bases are TGTGCCAGCAGCTTAGATACCTGGAGGGTCGAGGAAGCTTTCTTT. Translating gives CASSLDTWRVEEAFF. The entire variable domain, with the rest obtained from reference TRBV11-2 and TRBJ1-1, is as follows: EAGVAQSPRYKIIEKRQSVAFWCNPISGHATLYWYQQILGQGPKLLIQFQNNGVVDDSQLPKDRFSAERLKGVDSTLKIQPAKLEDSAVYLCASSLDTWRVEEAFFGQGTRLTVV.

CDR3 protein: CASSETGTGGWYEQYF. CDR3 bases: TGTGCCAGCAGCGAGACCGGGACAGGGGGTTGGTACGAGCAGTACTTC. J is TRBJ2-7 and V is TRBV9; 11 bases line up with TRBD1. Germline trimming cut 3 bases from V and 4 bases from J; bases unmatched to any gene: 9. Germline CDR1 SGDLS, CDR2 YYNGEE. The CDR3 runs 16 residues.

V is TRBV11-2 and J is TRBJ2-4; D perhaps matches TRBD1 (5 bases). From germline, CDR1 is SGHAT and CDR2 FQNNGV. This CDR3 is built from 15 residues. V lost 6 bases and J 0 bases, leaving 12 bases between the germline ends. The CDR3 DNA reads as TGTGCCAGCAGGGAATTAAGGGGAGCCAAAAACATTCAGTACTTC. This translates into CASRELRGAKNIQYF.

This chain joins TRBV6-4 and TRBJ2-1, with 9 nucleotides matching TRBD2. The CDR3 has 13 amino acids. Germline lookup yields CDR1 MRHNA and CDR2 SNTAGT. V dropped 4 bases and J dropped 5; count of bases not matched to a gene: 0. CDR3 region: CASSGTSDNEQFF. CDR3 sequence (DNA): TGTGCCAGCAGTGGGACTAGCGACAATGAGCAGTTCTTC.

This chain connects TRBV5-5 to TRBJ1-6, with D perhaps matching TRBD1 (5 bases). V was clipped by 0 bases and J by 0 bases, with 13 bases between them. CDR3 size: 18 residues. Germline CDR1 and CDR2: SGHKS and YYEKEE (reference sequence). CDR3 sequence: CASSLEQGAGSYNSPLHF. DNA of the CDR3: TGTGCCAGCAGCTTGGAGCAGGGAGCGGGCTCCTATAATTCACCCCTCCACTTT.

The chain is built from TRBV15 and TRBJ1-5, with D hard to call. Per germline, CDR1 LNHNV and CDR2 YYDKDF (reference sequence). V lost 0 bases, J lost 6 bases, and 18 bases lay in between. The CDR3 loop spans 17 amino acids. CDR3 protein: CATSRDSLEGSVQPQHF. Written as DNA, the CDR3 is TGTGCCACCAGCAGAGATTCCCTCGAGGGCAGTGTTCAGCCCCAGCATTTT.